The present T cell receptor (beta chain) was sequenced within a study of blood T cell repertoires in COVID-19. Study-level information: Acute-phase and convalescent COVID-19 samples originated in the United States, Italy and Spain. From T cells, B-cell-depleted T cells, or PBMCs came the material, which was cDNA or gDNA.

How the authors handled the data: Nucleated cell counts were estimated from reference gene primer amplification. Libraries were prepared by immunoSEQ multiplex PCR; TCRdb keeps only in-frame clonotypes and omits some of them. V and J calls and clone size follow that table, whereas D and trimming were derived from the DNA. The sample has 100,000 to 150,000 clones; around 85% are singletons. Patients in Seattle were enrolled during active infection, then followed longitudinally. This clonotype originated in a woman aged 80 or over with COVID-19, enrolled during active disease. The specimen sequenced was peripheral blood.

Written as DNA, the CDR3 is TGTGCCAGCAGCGTAGAGAGTCAGGGAATAGGGACCCAGTACTTC. Translating it yields CASSVESQGIGTQYF. The chain combines TRBV9 with TRBJ2-5, with TRBD1 as a possible D gene (5 bases). In germline, CDR1 is SGDLS, CDR2 YYNGEE. The CDR3 has 15 residues. The V and J ends lost 0 bases and 7 bases respectively, with 16 bases between them. Full variable domain (rest looked up from reference TRBV9 and TRBJ2-5): DSGVTQTPKHLITATGQRVTLRCSPRSGDLSVYWYQQSLDQGLQFLIQYYNGEERAKGNILERFSAQQFPDLHSELNLSSLELGDSALYFCASSVESQGIGTQYFGPGTRLLVL.